This T cell receptor beta chain was obtained from a study of control samples from healthy donors and cancer patients. This clone was counted once. The length of the CDR3 is 17 residues. Losses at the gene ends were 2 bases for V and 0 bases for J; bases not matched to a gene: 10. Germline V gene lookup returns CDR1 KGHSH and CDR2 LQKENI. Libraries were prepared by immunoSEQ multiplex PCR; TCRdb keeps only in-frame clonotypes and omits some of them. Here the sample spans fewer than 200,000 clones, 96% being singletons. This receptor was taken from a woman aged 25-40 years in good health. The J gene is TRBJ2-7, the V gene TRBV18, with TRBD1 matching 7 bases. The sample consisted of blood. The CDR3 DNA follows: TGTGCCAGCTCACCAGGCCCCAGGGACAGTCGCTCCTACGAGCAGTACTTC. Translated, it gives CASSPGPRDSRSYEQYF.